A selection of T cell receptor beta chains follows, all from one sample in a study of T cell repertoires in cytomegalovirus infection. Each CDR3 protein is one row after TCRdb ran MiXCR on the reads. In the table there are 300,000 or so distinct CDR3 sequences, 8% to 10% of which are singletons. Sequencing used PBMCs. The receptors here all came from a human donor in good health (CMV status not recorded). Some clones in this sample may be carry-over from other donors' samples. CDR3s include the opening cysteine and the closing phenylalanine or tryptophan.

>TRBV4-1|13
CASSQDREQPQHF
>TRBV15|13
CATSTRGGGEQFF
>TRBV28|15
CSSSLAGVRTDTQYF
>TRBV27|14
CASSLRDRNTEAFF
>TRBV7-2|13
CASSLATFYGYTF
>TRBV29-1|15
CSAGETSLNQETQYF
>TRBV12-3/TRBV12-4|13
CASSLYSNTEAFF
>TRBV20-1|15
CSARVPQGGLWGYTF
>TRBV6-6|14
CASSPRQGTYGYTF
>TRBV7-2|12
CASSFQTDTQYF
>TRBV20-1|12
CSASPANTEAFF
>TRBV9|16
CASSPMGAAGNNEQFF
>TRBV29-1|13
CSVAGQGYNEQFF
>TRBV20-1|14
CSARRAGLYDEQFF
>TRBV4-1|16
CASSQEYGGSYNEQFF
>TRBV10-3|15
CAISDPKFRTGMQYF
>TRBV9|15
CASSAGQGGFQPQHF
>TRBV6-5|16
CASSYSGQGASYGYTF
>TRBV10-2|15
CASRGGRISGNTIYF
>TRBV28|14
CASSSMRTNEKLFF